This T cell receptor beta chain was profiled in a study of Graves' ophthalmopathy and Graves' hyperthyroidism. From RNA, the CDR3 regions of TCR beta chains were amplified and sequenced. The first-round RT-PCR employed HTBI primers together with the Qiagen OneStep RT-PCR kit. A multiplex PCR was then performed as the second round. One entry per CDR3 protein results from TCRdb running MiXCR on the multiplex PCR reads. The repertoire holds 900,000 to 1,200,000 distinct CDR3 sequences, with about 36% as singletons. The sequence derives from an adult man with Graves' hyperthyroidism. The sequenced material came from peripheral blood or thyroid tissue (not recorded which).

The CDR3 reads CSVATARHEQYF. CDR3 in DNA: TGCAGCGTAGCGACAGCTCGGCACGAGCAGTACTTC. The chain has TRBV29-1 and TRBJ2-7, with a tentative D call TRBD1 (5 bases). Trimming removed 6 bases at V and 5 bases at J, with 14 bases between. CDR3 length: 12 amino acids. Looked up from germline, CDR1 is SQVTM and CDR2 is ANQGSEA.